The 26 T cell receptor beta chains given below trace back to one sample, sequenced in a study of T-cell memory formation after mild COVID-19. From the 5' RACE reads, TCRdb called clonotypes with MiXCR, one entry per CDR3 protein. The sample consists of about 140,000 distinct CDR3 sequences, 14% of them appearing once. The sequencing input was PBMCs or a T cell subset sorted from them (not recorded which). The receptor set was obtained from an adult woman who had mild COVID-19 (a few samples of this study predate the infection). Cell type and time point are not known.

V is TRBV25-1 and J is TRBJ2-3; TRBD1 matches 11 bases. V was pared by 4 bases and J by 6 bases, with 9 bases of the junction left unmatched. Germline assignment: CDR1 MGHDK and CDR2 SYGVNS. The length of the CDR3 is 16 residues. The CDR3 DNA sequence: TGTGCCAGCAGTGGTGGACAGGGGGCGAGAGGGGATACGCAGTATTTT. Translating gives CASSGGQGARGDTQYF. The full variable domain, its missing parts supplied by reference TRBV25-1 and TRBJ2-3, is EADIYQTPRYLVIGTGKKITLECSQTMGHDKMYWYQQDPGMELHLIHYSYGVNSTEKGDLSSESTVSRIRTEHFPLTLESARPSHTSQYLCASSGGQGARGDTQYFGPGTRLTVL.

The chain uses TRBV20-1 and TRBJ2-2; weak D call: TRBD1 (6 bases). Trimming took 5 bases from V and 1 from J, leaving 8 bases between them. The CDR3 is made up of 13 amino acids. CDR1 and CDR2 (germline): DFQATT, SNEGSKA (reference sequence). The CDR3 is CSASTGNTGELFF. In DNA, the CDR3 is TGCAGTGCTTCGACAGGGAACACCGGGGAGCTGTTTTTT.

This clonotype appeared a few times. The CDR3 DNA reads as TGTGCCAGCAGCTTGGCCCAGGGCGCCGGTGGCTACACCTTC. Protein sequence: CASSLAQGAGGYTF. V is TRBV7-9 and J is TRBJ1-2, with D possibly being TRBD1 (5 bases). CDR3 length: 14 residues. CDR1 and CDR2 (germline): SEHNR, FQNEAQ (reference sequence). Trimming left V 3 bases short and J 7 bases short, with 15 bases between.

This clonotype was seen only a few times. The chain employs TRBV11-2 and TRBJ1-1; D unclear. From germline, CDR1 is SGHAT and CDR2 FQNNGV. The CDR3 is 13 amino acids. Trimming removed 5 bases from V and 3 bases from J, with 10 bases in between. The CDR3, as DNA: TGTGCCAGCAGCCCCGACGGGGACACTGAAGCTTTCTTT. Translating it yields CASSPDGDTEAFF.

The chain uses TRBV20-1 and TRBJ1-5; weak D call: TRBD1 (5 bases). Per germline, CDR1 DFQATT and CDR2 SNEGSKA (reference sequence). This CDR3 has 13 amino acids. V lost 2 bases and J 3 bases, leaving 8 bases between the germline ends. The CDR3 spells CSARSRVNQPQHF. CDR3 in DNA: TGCAGTGCTAGATCCAGGGTCAATCAGCCCCAGCATTTT.

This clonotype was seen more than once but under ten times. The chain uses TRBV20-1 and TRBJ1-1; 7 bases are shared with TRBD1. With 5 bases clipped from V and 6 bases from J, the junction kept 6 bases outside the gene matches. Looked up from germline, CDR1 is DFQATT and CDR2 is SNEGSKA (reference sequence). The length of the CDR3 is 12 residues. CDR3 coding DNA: TGCAGTGCTGGATTAGGGACAGCTGAAGCTTTCTTT. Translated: CSAGLGTAEAFF.

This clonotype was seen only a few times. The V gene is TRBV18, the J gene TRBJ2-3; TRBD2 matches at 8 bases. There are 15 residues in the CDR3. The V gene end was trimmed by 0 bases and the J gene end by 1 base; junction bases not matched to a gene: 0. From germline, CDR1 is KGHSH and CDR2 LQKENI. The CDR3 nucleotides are TGTGCCAGCTCACCACCGGGACTAGGCACAGATACGCAGTATTTT. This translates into CASSPPGLGTDTQYF.

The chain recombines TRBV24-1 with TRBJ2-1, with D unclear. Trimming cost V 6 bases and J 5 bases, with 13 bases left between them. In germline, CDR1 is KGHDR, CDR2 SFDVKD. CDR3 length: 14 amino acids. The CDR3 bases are TGTGCCACCAGTCTGCCGGAAACTGACAATGAGCAGTTCTTC. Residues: CATSLPETDNEQFF.

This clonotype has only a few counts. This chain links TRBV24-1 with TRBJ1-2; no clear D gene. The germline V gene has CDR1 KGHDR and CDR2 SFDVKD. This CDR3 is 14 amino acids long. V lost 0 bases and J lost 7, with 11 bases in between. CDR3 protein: CATSDLQDRAGYTF. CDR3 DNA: TGTGCCACCAGTGATTTGCAGGATCGGGCTGGCTACACCTTC.

CDR3 coding DNA: TGCGCCAGCAGCGGGGGACAGGGCCCCTACGAGCAGTACTTC. It yields the protein CASSGGQGPYEQYF. The chain recombines TRBV5-1 with TRBJ2-7, with 9 bases that match TRBD1. The J segment lost 2 bases and the V segment lost 4 bases, leaving 4 bases of the junction unmatched. The CDR3 is made up of 14 amino acids. Germline V lookup: CDR1 SGHRS, CDR2 YFSETQ. The full variable domain, with the rest looked up from reference TRBV5-1 and TRBJ2-7, is KAGVTQTPRYLIKTRGQQVTLSCSPISGHRSVSWYQQTPGQGLQFLFEYFSETQRNKGNFPGRFSGRQFSNSRSEMNVSTLELGDSALYLCASSGGQGPYEQYFGPGTRLTVT.

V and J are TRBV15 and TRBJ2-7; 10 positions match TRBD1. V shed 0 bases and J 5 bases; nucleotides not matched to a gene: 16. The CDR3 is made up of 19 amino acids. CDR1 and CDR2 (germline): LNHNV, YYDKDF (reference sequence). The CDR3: CATSRDSRIATGGLNEQYF. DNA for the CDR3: TGTGCCACCAGCAGAGATTCCCGAATCGCGACAGGGGGCTTGAACGAGCAGTACTTC.

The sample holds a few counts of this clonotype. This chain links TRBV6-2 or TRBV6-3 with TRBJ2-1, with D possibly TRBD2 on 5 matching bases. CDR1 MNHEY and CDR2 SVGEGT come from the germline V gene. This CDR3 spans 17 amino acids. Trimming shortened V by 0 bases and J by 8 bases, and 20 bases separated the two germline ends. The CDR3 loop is CASSYSEVGDQMDEQFF. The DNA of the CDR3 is TGTGCCAGCAGTTACTCGGAAGTGGGAGACCAGATGGATGAGCAGTTCTTC.

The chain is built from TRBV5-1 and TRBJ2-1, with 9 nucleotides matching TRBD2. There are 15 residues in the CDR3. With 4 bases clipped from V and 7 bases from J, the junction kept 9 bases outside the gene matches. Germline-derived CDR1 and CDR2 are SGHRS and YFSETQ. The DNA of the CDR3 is TGCGCCAGCAGCGACAGCGGGGGGCCTGGGAATGAGCAGTTCTTC. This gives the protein CASSDSGGPGNEQFF.

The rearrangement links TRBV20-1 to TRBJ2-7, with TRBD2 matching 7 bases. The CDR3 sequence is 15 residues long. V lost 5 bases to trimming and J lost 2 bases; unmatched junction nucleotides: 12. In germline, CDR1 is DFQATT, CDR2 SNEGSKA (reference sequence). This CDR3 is CSAFYPPGGTYEQYF. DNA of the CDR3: TGCAGTGCTTTTTACCCGCCCGGGGGGACCTACGAGCAGTACTTC.

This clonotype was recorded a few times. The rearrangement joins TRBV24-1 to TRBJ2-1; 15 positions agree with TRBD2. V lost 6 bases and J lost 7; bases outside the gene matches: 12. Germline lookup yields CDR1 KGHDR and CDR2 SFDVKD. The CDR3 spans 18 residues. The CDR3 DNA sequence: TGTGCCACCAGTCCTGGACTAGCGGGGGGGCAATTCATAAATGAGCAGTTCTTC. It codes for CATSPGLAGGQFINEQFF.

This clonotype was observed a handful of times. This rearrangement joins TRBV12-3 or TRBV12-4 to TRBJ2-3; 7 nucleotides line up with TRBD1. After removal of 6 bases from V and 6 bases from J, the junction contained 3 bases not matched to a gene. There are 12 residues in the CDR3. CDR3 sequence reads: CASSPRGDTQYF. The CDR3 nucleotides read TGTGCCAGCAGCCCCAGGGGGGATACGCAGTATTTT.

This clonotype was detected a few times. CDR3 amino acids: CSALLVPAYEQYF. The CDR3 DNA reads as TGCAGCGCATTATTAGTCCCGGCCTACGAGCAGTACTTC. This chain links TRBV29-1 with TRBJ2-7; no firm D call. Germline CDR1 reads SQVTM; CDR2 reads ANQGSEA. V dropped 7 bases and J dropped 2 bases, with 15 bases sitting between them. The CDR3 totals 13 residues.

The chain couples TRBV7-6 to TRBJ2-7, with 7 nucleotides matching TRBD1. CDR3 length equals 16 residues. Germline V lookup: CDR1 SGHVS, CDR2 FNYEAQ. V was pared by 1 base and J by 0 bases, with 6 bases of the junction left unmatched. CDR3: CASSLGLGGVSYEQYF. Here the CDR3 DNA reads TGTGCCAGCAGCTTAGGATTAGGGGGCGTCTCCTACGAGCAGTACTTC.

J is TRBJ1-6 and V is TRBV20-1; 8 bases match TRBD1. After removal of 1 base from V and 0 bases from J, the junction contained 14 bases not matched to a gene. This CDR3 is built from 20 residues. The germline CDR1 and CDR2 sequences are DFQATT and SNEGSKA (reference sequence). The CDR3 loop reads CSARVSGTGDFSSYNSPLHF. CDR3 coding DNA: TGCAGTGCTAGAGTCTCCGGGACAGGAGATTTTAGCTCCTATAATTCACCCCTCCACTTT.

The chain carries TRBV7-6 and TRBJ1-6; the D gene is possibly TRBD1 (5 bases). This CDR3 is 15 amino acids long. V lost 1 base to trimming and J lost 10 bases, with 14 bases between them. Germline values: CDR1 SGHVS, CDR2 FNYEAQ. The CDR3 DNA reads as TGTGCCAGCAGCTTAGTCGAGGACAACCAATCACCCCTCCACTTT. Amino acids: CASSLVEDNQSPLHF.

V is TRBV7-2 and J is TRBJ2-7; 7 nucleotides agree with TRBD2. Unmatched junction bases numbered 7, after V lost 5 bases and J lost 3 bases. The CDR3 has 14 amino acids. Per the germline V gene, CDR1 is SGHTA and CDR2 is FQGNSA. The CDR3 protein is CASSPAGTSYEQYF. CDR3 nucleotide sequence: TGTGCCAGCAGCCCAGCGGGAACAAGCTACGAGCAGTACTTC.

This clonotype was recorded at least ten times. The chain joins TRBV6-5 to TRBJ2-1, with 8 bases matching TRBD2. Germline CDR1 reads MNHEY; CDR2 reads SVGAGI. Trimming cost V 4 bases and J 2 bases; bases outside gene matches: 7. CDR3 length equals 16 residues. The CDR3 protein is CASSSLAGRTYNEQFF. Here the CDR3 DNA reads TGTGCCAGCAGTTCCCTAGCGGGTCGTACCTACAATGAGCAGTTCTTC.

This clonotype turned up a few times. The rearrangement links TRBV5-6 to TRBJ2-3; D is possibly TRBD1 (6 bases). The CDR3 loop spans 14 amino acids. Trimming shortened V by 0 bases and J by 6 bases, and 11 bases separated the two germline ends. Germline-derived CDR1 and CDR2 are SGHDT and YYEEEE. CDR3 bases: TGTGCCAGCAGCTTGGGGCAGGGGAGTGATACGCAGTATTTT. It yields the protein CASSLGQGSDTQYF.

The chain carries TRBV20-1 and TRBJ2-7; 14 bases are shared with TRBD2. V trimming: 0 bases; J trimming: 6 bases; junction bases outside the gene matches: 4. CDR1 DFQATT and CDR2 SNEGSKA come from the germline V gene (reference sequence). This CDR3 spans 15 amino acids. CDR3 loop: CSARDLGLAGAEQYF. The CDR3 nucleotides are TGCAGTGCTAGAGATCTGGGACTAGCGGGAGCCGAGCAGTACTTC.

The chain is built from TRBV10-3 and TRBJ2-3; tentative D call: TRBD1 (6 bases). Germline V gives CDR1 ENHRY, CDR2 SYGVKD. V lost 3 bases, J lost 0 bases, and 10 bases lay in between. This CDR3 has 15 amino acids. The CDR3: CAISEDRSSTDTQYF. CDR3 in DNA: TGTGCCATCAGTGAAGACAGGTCCAGCACAGATACGCAGTATTTT.

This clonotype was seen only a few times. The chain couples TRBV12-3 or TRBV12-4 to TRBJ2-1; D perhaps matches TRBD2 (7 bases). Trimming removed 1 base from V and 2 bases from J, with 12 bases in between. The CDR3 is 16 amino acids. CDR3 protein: CASSLVGGRTYNEQFF. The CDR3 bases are TGTGCCAGCAGTTTAGTCGGGGGGCGGACCTACAATGAGCAGTTCTTC.